This T cell receptor beta chain came from a study of blood T cell repertoires in COVID-19. Study as a whole: PBMCs, B-cell-depleted T cells, or T cells provided the cDNA or gDNA that made up the material.

CDR3 length: 15 amino acids. Trimming shortened V by 3 bases and J by 0 bases, and 6 bases separated the two germline ends. Germline V gene lookup returns CDR1 ENHRY and CDR2 SYGVKD. The table came from immunoSEQ multiplex PCR; TCRdb's copy has only in-frame clones and leaves some out. The sample lists around 300,000 clones, roughly 85% occurring once. The sample holds one count of this clone. The sequencing sample was made of peripheral blood. The chain recombines TRBV10-3 with TRBJ1-6; unclear D gene. The sequence derives from a woman aged 25 to 39 with active or convalescent COVID-19. The CDR3 DNA follows: TGTGCCATCAGTGAATATAGCTCCTATAATTCACCCCTCCACTTT. Encoded protein: CAISEYSSYNSPLHF.